The entry below gives a single T cell receptor (beta chain) sequence along with its context. Its antigen is as yet unknown. This sample is drawn from a study of early T cells in non-severe SARS-CoV-2 infection. On the study more broadly: Alpha and beta chains were unpaired, from unsorted whole-blood bulk RNA. Findings and limits, study-wide: Matching against VDJdb likely underestimated virus-specific expansions, favoring anti-spike CD8.

Each single cDNA molecule received a unique molecular identifier. TCRdb processed the 5' RACE reads anew with MiXCR; each CDR3 protein has one entry. The table records 65,000 to 95,000 distinct CDR3 sequences, roughly a sixth of them present only once. Sequenced sample: whole blood. The origin of this receptor is an adult who was a healthcare worker with PCR-confirmed SARS-CoV-2 infection or an uninfected control (not recorded which).

The CDR3 reads CASSYSTVAGTIWGNEQFF. The CDR3 coding sequence is TGTGCCAGCAGTTACTCGACAGTAGCAGGGACAATTTGGGGCAATGAGCAGTTCTTC. The chain links TRBV6-5 to TRBJ2-1, with a weak D call TRBD1 (6 bases). The CDR3 runs 19 residues. Germline values: CDR1 MNHEY, CDR2 SVGAGI. V shed 0 bases and J shed 6 bases, with 24 bases lying between them.